The rows below give T cell receptor beta chains drawn from one sample of a study of control samples from healthy donors and cancer patients. The protocol was immunoSEQ multiplex PCR, while the TCRdb copy is restricted to in-frame clones and leaves out a portion. The repertoire holds 90,000 or so clones, around 89% seen once, with 13% to 15% in the top ten. The sample consisted of blood. The receptors shown here come from a woman in her seventies in good health. Each CDR3 is given with its conserved first and last residue. D genes are given only for firm matches. Clone size is not always given. Where it is, it says once, few, many or a class for expanded clones.

TRBV30	.	TRBJ1-6	TRBD1	13	CAWTGQNNSPLHF	TGTGCCTGGACGGGACAGAATAATTCACCCCTCCACTTT
TRBV12-3/TRBV12-4	medium-sized	TRBJ1-3	.	12	CASRPAGNTIYF	TGTGCCAGCAGGCCGGCTGGAAACACCATATATTTT
TRBV2	many	TRBJ2-1	.	14	CASSGLQGGDEQFF	TGTGCCAGCAGTGGTCTGCAGGGAGGAGATGAGCAGTTCTTC
TRBV2	.	TRBJ2-1	TRBD2	15	CASTSFNLAGNEQFF	TGTGCCAGCACCTCCTTTAATCTAGCGGGAAATGAGCAGTTCTTC
TRBV19	.	TRBJ1-3	.	14	CASRSPGSGNTIYF	TGTGCCAGTAGGTCCCCAGGATCTGGAAACACCATATATTTT
TRBV7-8	.	TRBJ1-2	.	14	CASSLEGRQSGYTF	TGTGCCAGCAGCTTAGAGGGCCGCCAATCAGGCTACACCTTC
TRBV5-1	.	TRBJ2-3	.	13	CASSLVGDDTQYF	TGCGCCAGCAGCTTGGTAGGGGACGATACGCAGTATTTT
TRBV7-2	.	TRBJ2-5	TRBD2	17	CASSARLAGGYQETQYF	TGTGCCAGCAGCGCCAGACTAGCGGGGGGATATCAAGAGACCCAGTACTTC
TRBV6-6	many	TRBJ1-4	TRBD1	14	CASSSPGQVGKLFF	TGTGCCAGCAGTTCCCCGGGACAGGTGGGAAAACTGTTTTTT
TRBV18	.	TRBJ1-2	TRBD1	13	CASSPDREYGYTF	TGTGCCAGCTCACCGGACAGGGAGTATGGCTACACCTTC
TRBV6-1	.	TRBJ1-5	.	16	CASSEPSGQLNQPQHF	TGTGCCAGCAGTGAACCCTCCGGACAACTAAATCAGCCCCAGCATTTT
TRBV5-4	.	TRBJ2-7	TRBD2	17	CASSIGTSGRTSYEQYF	TGTGCCAGCAGCATTGGGACTAGCGGGAGAACCAGCTACGAGCAGTACTTC
TRBV7-2	.	TRBJ1-1	.	16	CASSPLSAVKNTEAFF	TGTGCCAGCAGCCCACTCAGCGCAGTTAAGAACACTGAAGCTTTCTTT
TRBV14	.	TRBJ1-2	.	15	CASSQAGAGSHGYTF	TGTGCCAGCAGCCAAGCGGGGGCGGGTTCTCATGGCTACACCTTC
TRBV6-4	.	TRBJ2-3	.	14	CASSPEGTRDTQYF	TGTGCCAGCAGCCCCGAGGGGACACGAGATACGCAGTATTTT
TRBV7-2	.	TRBJ2-3	.	16	CASSSWAGAGTDTQYF	TGTGCCAGCAGCTCCTGGGCGGGGGCAGGCACAGATACGCAGTATTTT
TRBV5-1	few	TRBJ1-1	TRBD1	14	CASSSGTEGREAFF	TGCGCCAGCAGCTCCGGGACAGAGGGGAGAGAAGCTTTCTTT
TRBV5-1	.	TRBJ1-1	.	14	CASSEGTVNTEAFF	TGCGCCAGCAGCGAGGGGACGGTGAACACTGAAGCTTTCTTT
TRBV6-5	few	TRBJ1-5	.	15	CASVSGTASNQPQHF	TGTGCCAGCGTATCCGGGACGGCTAGCAATCAGCCCCAGCATTTT
TRBV7-2	.	TRBJ2-5	.	13	CASSSPGLETQYF	TGTGCCAGCAGCTCTCCGGGGCTAGAGACCCAGTACTTC